These 20 T cell receptor beta chains share one sample of origin, sequenced in a study of blood T cell repertoires in COVID-19. The protocol was immunoSEQ multiplex PCR, while the TCRdb copy is restricted to in-frame clones and leaves out a portion. The profile shows tens of thousands of clones, around 93% of them singletons. Sample: peripheral blood. The receptors here all came from a human donor with active COVID-19. The donor label of this sample is uncertain.

CDR3: CASSMGARTDTQYF. CDR3 coding DNA: TGTGCCAGTAGTATGGGGGCTCGCACAGATACGCAGTATTTT. The genes are TRBV19 and TRBJ2-3; a possible D gene is TRBD1 (6 bases). This CDR3 has 14 residues. V was cut by 3 bases and J by 1 base, with 8 bases left in between. The germline gives CDR1 LNHDA, CDR2 SQIVND (reference sequence). The complete variable domain, with remaining parts taken from reference TRBV19 and TRBJ2-3, reads DGGITQSPKYLFRKEGQNVTLSCEQNLNHDAMYWYRQDPGQGLRLIYYSQIVNDFQKGDIAEGYSVSREKKESFPLTVTSAQKNPTAFYLCASSMGARTDTQYFGPGTRLTVL.

This clone has only one observation. The chain couples TRBV5-1 to TRBJ1-2, with TRBD1 matching 7 bases. The J segment lost 8 bases and the V segment lost 4 bases, leaving 11 bases of the junction unmatched. This CDR3 region has 14 residues. Germline values: CDR1 SGHRS, CDR2 YFSETQ. CDR3 DNA sequence: TGCGCCAGCAGCCTCCTACAGGGGATGGACGGCTACACCTTC. This sequence encodes CASSLLQGMDGYTF.

This chain joins TRBV5-1 and TRBJ1-2; TRBD1 might be the D (5 bases). The CDR3 sequence is 15 residues long. Germline CDR1 SGHRS, CDR2 YFSETQ. Trimming cost V 0 bases and J 1 base, with 10 bases left between them. The CDR3 coding sequence is TGCGCCAGCAGCTTGGGCGGGGGGAGTAACTATGGCTACACCTTC. It yields the protein CASSLGGGSNYGYTF.

This clone was detected only once. V usage is TRBV5-1 and J usage is TRBJ2-1; no firm D call. V dropped 2 bases and J dropped 6 bases, with 9 bases sitting between them. The CDR3 consists of 13 residues. Germline values: CDR1 SGHRS, CDR2 YFSETQ. DNA for the CDR3: TGCGCCAGCAGCTTTGGCTCATCCAATGAGCAGTTCTTC. Protein: CASSFGSSNEQFF. The whole variable domain, filled in from reference TRBV5-1 and TRBJ2-1, reads KAGVTQTPRYLIKTRGQQVTLSCSPISGHRSVSWYQQTPGQGLQFLFEYFSETQRNKGNFPGRFSGRQFSNSRSEMNVSTLELGDSALYLCASSFGSSNEQFFGPGTRLTVL.

The chain has TRBV11-2 and TRBJ2-1; 12 bases agree with TRBD1. Looked up from germline, CDR1 is SGHAT and CDR2 is FQNNGV. The V gene end was trimmed by 3 bases and the J gene end by 7 bases; junction bases not matched to a gene: 4. CDR3 size: 15 residues. The CDR3 spells CASSFRGQGANEQFF. The CDR3 bases are TGTGCCAGCAGCTTCAGGGGACAGGGGGCGAATGAGCAGTTCTTC.

The V gene is TRBV2, the J gene TRBJ2-5; TRBD2 matches 10 bases. Germline V gives CDR1 SNHLY, CDR2 FYNNEI. This CDR3 comprises 13 residues. V was pared by 9 bases and J by 5 bases, with 6 bases of the junction left unmatched. CDR3 loop: CASSGGTYETQYF. The CDR3 coding sequence is TGTGCCAGTAGCGGGGGGACGTATGAGACCCAGTACTTC.

This rearrangement joins TRBV7-7 to TRBJ2-1, with a possible D match to TRBD1 (5 bases). CDR3 length: 16 amino acids. The V gene's germline CDR1 is SSHAT and CDR2 FNYEAQ (reference sequence). The V end was cut by 5 bases, the J end by 0 bases, with 14 bases between. CDR3 sequence (DNA): TGTGCCAGCAGCCCCAACAGGCGGACCTCCTACAATGAGCAGTTCTTC. Translating gives CASSPNRRTSYNEQFF.

The chain couples TRBV24-1 to TRBJ2-7; D is uncertain. V was shortened by 0 bases and J by 5 bases, with 4 bases between the two germline ends. This CDR3 comprises 12 residues. Germline CDR1 and CDR2: KGHDR and SFDVKD. CDR3 bases: TGTGCCACCAGTGATTTGCGGGACGAGCAGTACTTC. Its translation is CATSDLRDEQYF.

The V and J genes are TRBV7-3 and TRBJ1-2; D is possibly TRBD1 (5 bases). The germline V gene has CDR1 SGHTA and CDR2 FQGTGA. Trimming cost V 8 bases and J 0 bases, with 16 bases left between them. The CDR3 runs to 15 residues. For the CDR3, the DNA is TGTGCCAGCCAAGGCGGGGCGGGGGCTAACTATGGCTACACCTTC. This gives the protein CASQGGAGANYGYTF.

This clone was observed a few times. The V call is TRBV7-9, the J call TRBJ1-3; possibly TRBD1 for D (6 bases). V was trimmed by 2 bases and J by 5 bases, leaving 10 bases between them. Germline loops: CDR1 SEHNR, CDR2 FQNEAQ (reference sequence). This CDR3 spans 14 amino acids. CDR3 bases: TGTGCCAGCAGCTTACAGGGGACGCGAAACACCATATATTTT. Translated, it gives CASSLQGTRNTIYF.

This chain links TRBV7-2 with TRBJ2-7; D may be TRBD1 (5 bases). The length of the CDR3 is 14 residues. The germline V gene encodes CDR1 SGHTA and CDR2 FQGNSA. Trimming stripped 2 bases from V and 0 bases from J, with 8 bases between. The CDR3 here is CASSLQGISYEQYF. The CDR3 region has the DNA TGTGCCAGCAGCTTACAGGGAATCTCCTACGAGCAGTACTTC.

The V call is TRBV29-1, the J call TRBJ1-2; D is unclear. The V gene lost 1 base and the J gene lost 1 base, with 19 bases spanning the gap. The CDR3 spans 17 residues. Germline lookup yields CDR1 SQVTM and CDR2 ANQGSEA. The CDR3 sequence is CSVEGVFEGWSNYGYTF. DNA of the CDR3: TGCAGCGTTGAAGGTGTGTTTGAGGGCTGGAGTAACTATGGCTACACCTTC.

The DNA for the CDR3 is TGTGCCAGCAGCTTATCAGGGATCACTGAAGCTTTCTTT. It specifies CASSLSGITEAFF. V is TRBV7-2 and J is TRBJ1-1, with D tentatively TRBD1 (5 bases). CDR3 length equals 13 residues. Germline values: CDR1 SGHTA, CDR2 FQGNSA. Deletions cut 2 bases from V and 4 bases from J, with 8 bases between.

This rearrangement joins TRBV29-1 to TRBJ1-1; perhaps TRBD1 as D (5 bases). V lost 7 bases and J lost 4, with 22 bases in between. The CDR3 spans 15 residues. Germline CDR1 and CDR2: SQVTM and ANQGSEA. CDR3: CSAESLGQGSTEAFF. DNA for the CDR3: TGCAGCGCCGAATCATTGGGGCAGGGCAGCACTGAAGCTTTCTTT. Combining the CDR3 with reference TRBV29-1 and TRBJ1-1 gives the whole variable domain SAVISQKPSRDICQRGTSLTIQCQVDSQVTMMFWYRQQPGQSLTLIATANQGSEATYESGFVIDKFPISRPNLTFSTLTVSNMSPEDSSIYLCSAESLGQGSTEAFFGQGTRLTVV.

In DNA, the CDR3 is TGTGCCAGCAACAACCGGGGTGATGACGAGCAGTACTTC. Translated, it gives CASNNRGDDEQYF. The chain couples TRBV6-6 to TRBJ2-7, with a weak D call TRBD2 (5 bases). This CDR3 region has 13 residues. Trimming removed 7 bases at V and 5 bases at J, with 15 bases between. Per the germline V gene, CDR1 is MNHNY and CDR2 is SVGAGI (reference sequence).

The rearrangement joins TRBV3-1 (or the pseudogene TRBV3-2) to TRBJ2-2; D gene ambiguous. CDR3 length: 14 amino acids. Germline CDR1 is LGHDT and CDR2 is YNNKEL (reference sequence). Trimming cost V 0 bases and J 6 bases, with 8 bases left between them. The CDR3 DNA sequence: TGTGCCAGCAGCCAAGACCTAGTCGCCGGGGAGCTGTTTTTT. This sequence encodes CASSQDLVAGELFF.

The rearrangement uses TRBV15 and TRBJ2-3; D is unresolved. The length of the CDR3 is 14 residues. Between the trimmed V and J ends, which lost 5 bases and 1 base, there was a span of 10 bases. Germline CDR1 is LNHNV and CDR2 is YYDKDF (reference sequence). CDR3 sequence (DNA): TGTGCCACCAGCCGTAATCTCGGCACAGATACGCAGTATTTT. Translated: CATSRNLGTDTQYF.

The gene calls are TRBV18 and TRBJ2-3; TRBD2 aligns across 13 bases. This CDR3 spans 16 amino acids. The germline V gene encodes CDR1 KGHSH and CDR2 LQKENI. V lost 3 bases to trimming and J lost 4 bases; unmatched junction nucleotides: 4. The CDR3 DNA follows: TGTGCCAGCTCACCCGGACTAGCGGGAGCGGCAGATACGCAGTATTTT. It encodes CASSPGLAGAADTQYF.

This clone has a handful of counts. The chain is built from TRBV18 and TRBJ2-5, with D tentatively TRBD2 (7 bases). The germline gives CDR1 KGHSH, CDR2 LQKENI. V was trimmed by 5 bases and J by 1 base, leaving 17 bases between them. The CDR3 is 16 residues long. DNA for the CDR3: TGTGCCAGCTCAGAACGGGCGGGGGCCTTCCAAGAGACCCAGTACTTC. It is translated as CASSERAGAFQETQYF.

The chain joins TRBV4-1 to TRBJ2-7, with 8 bases that match TRBD1. The length of the CDR3 is 15 residues. Germline lookup yields CDR1 MGHRA and CDR2 YSYEKL. Losses at the gene ends were 1 base for V and 0 bases for J; bases not matched to a gene: 2. The CDR3 here is CASSQGQGISYEQYF. The CDR3 coding sequence is TGCGCCAGCAGCCAAGGACAGGGGATCTCCTACGAGCAGTACTTC.